Listed here are 18 T cell receptor beta chains from one sample, sequenced in a study of early T cells in non-severe SARS-CoV-2 infection. A single record per CDR3 protein comes from TCRdb applying MiXCR to the 5' RACE reads. The table records 100,000 to 140,000 distinct CDR3 sequences, approximately 12% of them present only once. Sequenced material: whole blood. The origin of the receptors is an adult who was a healthcare worker with PCR-confirmed SARS-CoV-2 infection or an uninfected control (not recorded which).

This clonotype was seen only a few times. The rearrangement links TRBV5-6 to TRBJ1-1; D gene unclear. Germline lookup yields CDR1 SGHDT and CDR2 YYEEEE. The CDR3 loop spans 14 amino acids. V shed 3 bases and J shed 0 bases, with 9 bases lying between them. Here the CDR3 reads CASSSGPMNTEAFF. DNA of the CDR3: TGTGCCAGCAGCTCGGGCCCCATGAACACTGAAGCTTTCTTT.

The chain employs TRBV28 and TRBJ1-6; D gene unclear. CDR1 MDHEN and CDR2 SYDVKM come from the germline V gene. V lost 6 bases, J lost 1 base, and 7 bases lay in between. The CDR3 runs to 14 residues. The CDR3 loop is CASRGISYNSPLHF. For the CDR3, the DNA is TGTGCCAGCAGGGGGATTTCCTATAATTCACCCCTCCACTTT.

The chain employs TRBV7-2 and TRBJ1-3; D call uncertain. V was clipped by 1 base and J by 8 bases, with 9 bases between them. The CDR3 has 13 residues. In germline, CDR1 is SGHTA, CDR2 FQGNSA. As DNA, the CDR3 is TGTGCCAGCAGCTTAGATGGGATCTACACCATATATTTT. Translated, it gives CASSLDGIYTIYF.

The chain employs TRBV20-1 and TRBJ2-1; 8 bases fit TRBD2. CDR3 length equals 17 residues. The trim removed 6 bases at V and 7 bases at J, leaving 20 bases unmatched. Germline lookup yields CDR1 DFQATT and CDR2 SNEGSKA (reference sequence). CDR3 sequence (DNA): TGCAGTGCCCAATCCCGGCTAGCGGGCACAGTTAAGAATGAGCAGTTCTTC. This encodes CSAQSRLAGTVKNEQFF.

This clonotype was seen only a few times. The CDR3 region is CASRLTGDSELFF. The DNA for the CDR3 is TGCGCCAGCAGACTGACAGGGGATTCGGAGCTGTTTTTT. The chain combines TRBV10-1 with TRBJ2-2; TRBD1 aligns across 8 bases. This CDR3 comprises 13 residues. From germline, CDR1 is WNHNN and CDR2 SYGVQD (reference sequence). After removal of 6 bases from V and 10 bases from J, the junction contained 7 bases not matched to a gene.

This clonotype was seen a handful of times. The chain couples TRBV7-2 to TRBJ1-2; D is ambiguous. The germline V gene has CDR1 SGHTA and CDR2 FQGNSA. This CDR3 has 14 amino acids. The ends were cut back, 1 base at V and 5 bases at J, with 11 bases in the middle. For the CDR3, the DNA is TGTGCCAGCAGCTTAGATTTGGCAGTATATGGCTACACCTTC. Its protein product is CASSLDLAVYGYTF.

This sequence joins TRBV10-3 and TRBJ1-1; 7 bases are shared with TRBD1. Per the germline V gene, CDR1 is ENHRY and CDR2 is SYGVKD. V was pared by 7 bases and J by 10 bases, with 12 bases of the junction left unmatched. The length of the CDR3 is 13 residues. CDR3 residues: CAITSDRDTGAFF. DNA for the CDR3: TGTGCCATCACCTCCGACAGGGACACGGGAGCTTTCTTT.

In its sample, this clonotype was seen many times. The chain carries TRBV20-1 and TRBJ2-7; weak D call: TRBD2 (5 bases). V lost 1 base and J lost 7, with 17 bases in between. Germline CDR1 is DFQATT and CDR2 is SNEGSKA (reference sequence). CDR3 length: 14 residues. The CDR3 reads CSARVVPDSGEQYF. CDR3 DNA: TGCAGTGCTAGAGTCGTTCCGGACTCCGGAGAGCAGTACTTC.

This clonotype was picked up many times. V gene TRBV20-1 combines with J gene TRBJ2-6, with unresolved D. The ends were cut back, 0 bases at V and 0 bases at J, with 12 bases in the middle. This CDR3 region has 17 residues. CDR1 and CDR2 (germline): DFQATT, SNEGSKA (reference sequence). The CDR3 sequence is CSARDYHSNSGANVLTF. The CDR3 DNA reads as TGCAGTGCTAGAGATTACCACTCGAACTCTGGGGCCAACGTCCTGACTTTC.

The gene calls are TRBV28 and TRBJ1-2; the D gene is possibly TRBD1 (5 bases). This CDR3 comprises 15 residues. Per the germline V gene, CDR1 is MDHEN and CDR2 is SYDVKM. Between the trimmed V and J ends, which lost 3 bases and 4 bases, there was a span of 15 bases. CDR3 protein: CASSFRTPTSYGYTF. CDR3 DNA: TGTGCCAGCAGTTTTCGGACACCGACGAGCTATGGCTACACCTTC.

This clonotype has more than one count but fewer than ten. The gene calls are TRBV7-2 and TRBJ1-1; D is unresolved. Between the trimmed V and J ends, which lost 1 base and 11 bases, there was a span of 11 bases. Germline V lookup: CDR1 SGHTA, CDR2 FQGNSA. There are 12 residues in the CDR3. The CDR3 protein is CASSLETGGAFF. CDR3 sequence (DNA): TGTGCCAGCAGCTTAGAAACGGGTGGTGCTTTCTTT. The whole variable domain, remainder taken from reference TRBV7-2 and TRBJ1-1, is GAGVSQSPSNKVTEKGKDVELRCDPISGHTALYWYRQSLGQGLEFLIYFQGNSAPDKSGLPSDRFSAERTGGSVSTLTIQRTQQEDSAVYLCASSLETGGAFFGQGTRLTVV.

This clonotype showed up just a few times. This CDR3 reads CASSPVAKNIQYF. CDR3 coding DNA: TGCGCCAGCAGCCCAGTAGCCAAAAACATTCAGTACTTC. V and J are TRBV4-1 and TRBJ2-4; D call uncertain. CDR3 length equals 13 residues. Germline CDR1 MGHRA, CDR2 YSYEKL. Between the trimmed V and J ends, which lost 4 bases and 0 bases, there was a span of 4 bases.

This clonotype was detected ten times or more. This chain joins TRBV5-1 and TRBJ1-1, with D possibly being TRBD1 (6 bases). CDR1 is SGHRS, CDR2 YFSETQ, per germline. Trimming took 1 base from V and 4 from J, leaving 14 bases between them. The CDR3 has 15 residues. The CDR3 DNA follows: TGCGCCAGCAGCTTGAACAGGGCTGAGGGCACTGAAGCTTTCTTT. Protein: CASSLNRAEGTEAFF.

The CDR3 DNA reads as TGTGCCAGCAGCCCATCGGGGGGTTACAATGAAAAACTGTTTTTT. Protein sequence: CASSPSGGYNEKLFF. This chain links TRBV7-9 with TRBJ1-4, with D possibly TRBD1 on 5 matching bases. CDR3 length: 15 residues. Germline CDR1 SEHNR, CDR2 FQNEAQ (reference sequence). V lost 5 bases to trimming and J lost 5 bases, with 15 bases between them.

This clonotype was seen a handful of times. The chain uses TRBV9 and TRBJ2-4; TRBD2 might be the D (6 bases). The CDR3 has 15 residues. V lost 0 bases and J 6 bases, leaving 13 bases between the germline ends. Germline assignment: CDR1 SGDLS and CDR2 YYNGEE. The CDR3 nucleotides are TGTGCCAGCAGCGTAGATGGGGGGAGAAGAAACATTCAGTACTTC. Amino acid sequence: CASSVDGGRRNIQYF.

This clonotype was seen only a few times. The chain uses TRBV2 and TRBJ1-4, with 8 bases matching TRBD1. The CDR3 extends over 14 amino acids. Trimming took 7 bases from V and 3 from J; bases not matched to a gene: 4. Germline loops: CDR1 SNHLY, CDR2 FYNNEI. CDR3 residues: CASKPGQANEKLFF. Here the CDR3 DNA reads TGTGCCAGCAAGCCGGGACAGGCTAATGAAAAACTGTTTTTT.

This clonotype has at least ten counts. V is TRBV13 and J is TRBJ1-1, with D perhaps matching TRBD1 (5 bases). The CDR3 length is 12 residues. CDR1 PRHDT and CDR2 FYEKMQ come from the germline V gene (reference sequence). V was shortened by 5 bases and J by 11 bases, with 15 bases between the two germline ends. The CDR3: CASSQDSLGAFF. The CDR3 nucleotides are TGTGCCAGCAGCCAAGACAGTTTGGGGGCTTTCTTT. The whole variable domain, remainder taken from reference TRBV13 and TRBJ1-1, is AAGVIQSPRHLIKEKRETATLKCYPIPRHDTVYWYQQGPGQDPQFLISFYEKMQSDKGSIPDRFSAQQFSDYHSELNMSSLELGDSALYFCASSQDSLGAFFGQGTRLTVV.

The chain joins TRBV4-1 to TRBJ1-5; 9 positions match TRBD1. V lost 0 bases, J lost 2 bases, and 5 bases stayed unmatched. Germline CDR1 and CDR2: MGHRA and YSYEKL. The CDR3 spans 17 residues. The CDR3 coding sequence is TGCGCCAGCAGCCAAGATCCGACAGGGGGGGGCAATCAGCCCCAGCATTTT. It specifies CASSQDPTGGGNQPQHF.